These 28 T cell receptor beta chains were all obtained from the same sample, sequenced in a study of cytomegalovirus exposure and HLA in healthy donors. The PCR contained 60 Vbeta and 13 Jbeta primers. TCRdb's copy holds only in-frame clones and misses some; the assay was immunoSEQ multiplex PCR. The data show around 200,000 clones, with over 60% seen just once and roughly a sixth held by the top ten. Sequences were obtained from PBMCs. These TCRs come from a man aged 40-49 years in good health and CMV-seronegative.

The CDR3 nucleotides read TGTGCCAGCAGCTTGAGCTTGGAGGGCGGCGAGACCCAGTACTTC. As protein: CASSLSLEGGETQYF. This chain joins TRBV5-4 and TRBJ2-5; D may be TRBD2 (6 bases). The CDR3 has 15 amino acids. V lost 1 base and J 5 bases, leaving 15 bases between the germline ends. Germline CDR1 reads SGHNT; CDR2 reads YYREEE (reference sequence).

This rearrangement joins TRBV5-4 to TRBJ2-4; D is unresolved. The germline V and J ends were trimmed by 0 bases and 7 bases, with 5 bases remaining between them. CDR1 and CDR2 from the germline V gene are SGHNT and YYREEE (reference sequence). The CDR3 contains 12 residues. CDR3: CASSLAGNIQYF. Here the CDR3 DNA reads TGTGCCAGCAGCTTGGCTGGCAACATTCAGTACTTC.

The V call is TRBV14, the J call TRBJ1-3; D perhaps matches TRBD1 (5 bases). The V end lost 4 bases, the J end lost 2 bases, and 9 bases lay between the germline ends. The CDR3 runs to 14 residues. Germline V gene lookup returns CDR1 SGHDN and CDR2 FVKESK. The CDR3 is CASSLGTPGNTIYF. The DNA of the CDR3 is TGTGCCAGCAGCCTCGGGACTCCTGGAAACACCATATATTTT.

The chain couples TRBV7-3 to TRBJ2-3; 7 bases agree with TRBD2. Trimming took 4 bases from V and 0 from J; bases not matched to a gene: 4. The CDR3 has 15 amino acids. Germline-derived CDR1 and CDR2 are SGHTA and FQGTGA. CDR3 protein: CASSSTSASTDTQYF. CDR3 sequence (DNA): TGTGCCAGCAGCTCAACTAGCGCTAGCACAGATACGCAGTATTTT.

The chain is built from TRBV5-6 and TRBJ1-5; D not resolved. This CDR3 is built from 12 residues. V was cut by 2 bases and J by 2 bases, with 2 bases left in between. The V gene's germline CDR1 is SGHDT and CDR2 YYEEEE. In nucleotides, the CDR3 is TGTGCCAGCAGCTTCGGCAATCAGCCCCAGCATTTT. Protein sequence: CASSFGNQPQHF.

V usage is TRBV2 and J usage is TRBJ1-2; 10 nucleotides agree with TRBD1. Germline-derived CDR1 and CDR2 are SNHLY and FYNNEI. CDR3 size: 17 residues. V dropped 3 bases and J dropped 3; count of bases not matched to a gene: 10. CDR3 DNA sequence: TGTGCCAGCAGTGACCGGGGACAGGGGTCCACATACTATGGCTACACCTTC. It translates to CASSDRGQGSTYYGYTF.

The chain links TRBV10-3 to TRBJ1-2, with 7 bases fitting TRBD1. V was clipped by 6 bases and J by 3 bases; unmatched bases: 7. Germline loops: CDR1 ENHRY, CDR2 SYGVKD. The CDR3 covers 14 residues. The CDR3: CAISGTGADYGYTF. As DNA, the CDR3 is TGTGCCATCAGCGGTACAGGGGCGGACTATGGCTACACCTTC.

This clone was detected only a few times. The genes are TRBV18 and TRBJ1-2; 7 nucleotides align to TRBD1. CDR3 length: 16 residues. Germline V gene data show CDR1 as KGHSH and CDR2 as LQKENI. Unmatched junction bases numbered 7, after V lost 3 bases and J lost 0 bases. The CDR3 DNA reads TGTGCCAGCTCACCTCCCCAGAGGGGGCCTAACTATGGCTACACCTTC. It codes for CASSPPQRGPNYGYTF.

V is TRBV7-9 and J is TRBJ2-7; D call uncertain. This CDR3 region has 16 residues. Trimming left V 7 bases short and J 2 bases short, with 21 bases between. The germline V gene encodes CDR1 SEHNR and CDR2 FQNEAQ (reference sequence). The CDR3 region has the DNA TGTGCCAGCATACCCCCCGGCCTACTATCCCCCTACGAGCAGTACTTC. It specifies CASIPPGLLSPYEQYF.

The V call is TRBV4-1, the J call TRBJ1-4; tentative D call: TRBD1 (5 bases). The CDR3 contains 15 residues. The germline gives CDR1 MGHRA, CDR2 YSYEKL. V was trimmed by 6 bases and J by 0 bases, leaving 11 bases between them. CDR3 sequence: CASRAGGATNEKLFF. The CDR3 bases are TGCGCCAGCAGGGCTGGGGGGGCAACTAATGAAAAACTGTTTTTT.

The V gene is TRBV21-1, the J gene TRBJ2-1; TRBD1 was called by the table and not checked on the DNA. TRBV21-1 is labeled a pseudogene. CDR3 length equals 16 residues. The CDR3 coding sequence is TGTGCCAGCGGCGGTGCCGGACAGCTCCTCTACAATGAGCAGTTCTTC. Its translation is CASGGAGQLLYNEQFF.

In this sample, this clone turned up once. This sequence joins TRBV5-1 and TRBJ1-1; 9 nucleotides agree with TRBD1. V dropped 2 bases and J dropped 7; count of bases not matched to a gene: 9. The V gene's germline CDR1 is SGHRS and CDR2 YFSETQ. The CDR3 extends over 15 amino acids. The CDR3 here is CASSFRGQGLGEAFF. CDR3 sequence (DNA): TGCGCCAGCAGCTTTAGGGGACAGGGATTGGGTGAAGCTTTCTTT.

V usage is TRBV6-6 and J usage is TRBJ1-2; D perhaps matches TRBD1 (6 bases). This CDR3 spans 13 amino acids. The germline gives CDR1 MNHNY, CDR2 SVGAGI (reference sequence). The V end was cut by 6 bases, the J end by 3 bases, with 11 bases between. CDR3 DNA: TGTGCCAGCAGCTCACAGGGAGACTATGGCTACACCTTC. Residues: CASSSQGDYGYTF.

The rearrangement links TRBV4-2 to TRBJ1-5; TRBD1 is a possible D gene (5 bases). V dropped 1 base and J dropped 4 bases, with 20 bases sitting between them. Germline loops: CDR1 LGHNA, CDR2 YNFKEQ. The CDR3 extends over 18 amino acids. CDR3 nucleotides: TGTGCCAGCAGCCAAGGGGGGGATTTAGGGGCTGTAAATCAGCCCCAGCATTTT. Protein: CASSQGGDLGAVNQPQHF.

The chain carries TRBV7-9 and TRBJ1-5, with 12 bases fitting TRBD1. The ends lost 5 bases at V and 4 bases at J; junction bases unmatched: 3. Germline V lookup: CDR1 SEHNR, CDR2 FQNEAQ (reference sequence). The CDR3 consists of 15 residues. CDR3 coding DNA: TGTGCCAGCAGCCAGGGACAGGGGGCAAATCAGCCCCAGCATTTT. Translation: CASSQGQGANQPQHF.

This clone was counted a few times. This chain connects TRBV6-6 to TRBJ2-2; perhaps TRBD2 as D (6 bases). Per germline, CDR1 MNHNY and CDR2 SVGAGI (reference sequence). This CDR3 spans 16 amino acids. The V end was cut by 5 bases, the J end by 1 base, with 14 bases between. CDR3 protein: CASSLLWGVNTGELFF. The CDR3 bases are TGTGCCAGCAGTCTTTTATGGGGGGTGAACACCGGGGAGCTGTTTTTT.

The rearrangement joins TRBV27 to TRBJ1-2; D is uncertain. The CDR3 runs 16 residues. Germline loops: CDR1 MNHEY, CDR2 SMNVEV (reference sequence). Trimming took off 2 bases at V and 7 bases at J, with 20 bases between the two ends. CDR3 in DNA: TGTGCCAGCAGTTTAGGCAGAGGGAGCGGGGTTGGTGGCTACACCTTC. Translating gives CASSLGRGSGVGGYTF.

The chain employs TRBV28 and TRBJ2-3; 9 nucleotides match TRBD2. Unmatched junction bases numbered 14, after V lost 3 bases and J lost 4 bases. The V gene's germline CDR1 is MDHEN and CDR2 SYDVKM. The CDR3 consists of 18 residues. The CDR3 nucleotides are TGTGCCAGCAGTTTCCCCAGGGATTTAGCGGGAGAGGCAGATACGCAGTATTTT. Its protein product is CASSFPRDLAGEADTQYF.

This clone was counted between two and nine times. The chain joins TRBV5-1 to TRBJ1-4, with a possible D match to TRBD1 (6 bases). In germline, CDR1 is SGHRS, CDR2 YFSETQ. With 4 bases removed from V and 0 bases from J, the gap between germline ends came to 13 bases. CDR3 length: 16 residues. The CDR3 DNA reads as TGCGCCAGCAGCCACCGGACAGAAGCAACTAATGAAAAACTGTTTTTT. Translation gives CASSHRTEATNEKLFF.

The chain combines TRBV7-7 with TRBJ2-1; 7 bases are a match to TRBD2. Germline V lookup: CDR1 SSHAT, CDR2 FNYEAQ (reference sequence). The V gene end was trimmed by 1 base and the J gene end by 6 bases; junction bases not matched to a gene: 3. This CDR3 spans 14 amino acids. The CDR3 region has the DNA TGTGCCAGCAGCTTAGGACTAGCCTTCAATGAGCAGTTCTTC. Its translation: CASSLGLAFNEQFF.

The rearrangement joins TRBV19 to TRBJ1-1, with D unresolved. Per germline, CDR1 LNHDA and CDR2 SQIVND (reference sequence). The CDR3 contains 15 residues. Trimming cost V 2 bases and J 4 bases, with 14 bases left between them. CDR3 loop: CASSISAGEGTEAFF. CDR3 nucleotide sequence: TGTGCCAGTAGTATATCGGCAGGTGAGGGCACTGAAGCTTTCTTT.

The chain couples TRBV18 to TRBJ1-1; D is unresolved. The CDR3 covers 16 residues. From germline, CDR1 is KGHSH and CDR2 LQKENI. The V and J ends lost 7 bases and 1 base respectively, with 19 bases between them. The CDR3 DNA reads TGTGCCAGCTTCACGGGCGTTGGGGAGGGGAACACTGAAGCTTTCTTT. Encoded protein: CASFTGVGEGNTEAFF.

This clone was observed a few times. The genes are TRBV7-2 and TRBJ2-1, with 8 bases identical to TRBD2. CDR1 and CDR2 from the germline V gene are SGHTA and FQGNSA. This CDR3 comprises 14 residues. The junction had 7 bases not matched to a gene; V was cut back by 8 bases and J by 4 bases. Here the CDR3 reads CASHRAGGYNEQFF. The CDR3 coding sequence is TGTGCCAGCCACCGGGCGGGAGGTTACAATGAGCAGTTCTTC.

This sequence joins TRBV27 and TRBJ2-1; D might be TRBD1 (5 bases). This CDR3 region has 17 residues. Germline V lookup: CDR1 MNHEY, CDR2 SMNVEV (reference sequence). The CDR3 DNA follows: TGTGCTACTGGATTTACAGGTTCGACATCTCCCTACAATGAGCAGTTCTTC. As protein: CATGFTGSTSPYNEQFF.

This clone was seen once. The chain combines TRBV18 with TRBJ2-7; a possible D gene is TRBD1 (6 bases). Germline lookup yields CDR1 KGHSH and CDR2 LQKENI. The CDR3 consists of 14 residues. Between the trimmed V and J ends, which lost 2 bases and 2 bases, there was a span of 10 bases. DNA of the CDR3: TGTGCCAGCTCACCATCTTCAGGGGCCTACGAGCAGTACTTC. It specifies CASSPSSGAYEQYF.

This clone appeared a single time. The chain uses TRBV28 and TRBJ1-1; perhaps TRBD1 as D (5 bases). The CDR3 runs to 14 residues. The ends were cut back, 4 bases at V and 4 bases at J, with 13 bases in the middle. Germline-derived CDR1 and CDR2 are MDHEN and SYDVKM. CDR3 sequence: CASSSPGRSTEAFF. The CDR3 nucleotides read TGTGCCAGCAGTTCCCCAGGGAGGAGCACTGAAGCTTTCTTT.

The chain carries TRBV11-3 and TRBJ2-1, with D unresolved. This CDR3 comprises 12 residues. Germline CDR1 reads SGHNT; CDR2 reads YENEEA. Trimming stripped 4 bases from V and 8 bases from J, with 9 bases between. The CDR3 region has the DNA TGTGCCAGCAGCTCCGGCGGCGATGAGCAGTTCTTC. This gives the protein CASSSGGDEQFF.

Concerning this clone itself: Sequence at one end of the junction differs from germline and may be a read error. The chain uses TRBV7-9 and TRBJ2-5; 12 nucleotides align to TRBD2. The germline CDR1 and CDR2 sequences are SEHNR and FQNEAQ (reference sequence). The CDR3 is made up of 16 amino acids. The CDR3 nucleotides read TGTTCCAGCAGCCCCAGTCTAGCGGGAGGGCAAGAGACCCAGTACTTC. It is translated as CSSSPSLAGGQETQYF.